The 26 T cell receptor beta chains listed next were all sequenced from one sample in a study of T cells in Graves' hyperthyroidism and ophthalmopathy (dated by TCRdb to about 2019). The receptor library was made with multiplex PCR. The sample was run on an Illumina HiSeq 2000. The TCR beta CDR3 regions were amplified from RNA transcripts. A first-round RT-PCR of the TCR CDR3 used the HTBI primer set with the Qiagen OneStep RT-PCR kit. The public reads were reanalyzed by TCRdb: fastp trimming at Q25, MiXCR alignment, in-frame beta chains only. Rows are unified per CDR3 protein, each entry keeping the most common DNA and genes. This sample has about 840,000 distinct CDR3 sequences in its table, and approximately 40% of those were observed once. The top ten constitute about 8.9% of the sample. Sequenced material: blood. All receptors come from a man younger than 35 with Graves' hyperthyroidism.

The genes are TRBV7-2 and TRBJ2-7, with TRBD1 matching 10 bases. The junction had 4 bases not matched to a gene; V was cut back by 6 bases and J by 2 bases. The CDR3 consists of 14 residues. Germline V gene data show CDR1 as SGHTA and CDR2 as FQGNSA. DNA of the CDR3: TGTGCCAGCAGATCGGGACAGGGGACCTACGAGCAGTACTTC. Its protein product is CASRSGQGTYEQYF.

This chain joins TRBV2 and TRBJ2-5, with 10 bases that match TRBD1. CDR1 and CDR2 from the germline V gene are SNHLY and FYNNEI. V lost 6 bases and J lost 9; bases outside the gene matches: 4. The CDR3 consists of 12 residues. For the CDR3, the DNA is TGTGCCAGCAGGGACAGGGGGAAGCCCCAGTACTTC. Its translation: CASRDRGKPQYF.

The J gene is TRBJ1-2, the V gene TRBV5-1; D call uncertain. CDR1 and CDR2 (germline): SGHRS, YFSETQ. With 4 bases removed from V and 1 base from J, the gap between germline ends came to 17 bases. CDR3 length: 16 amino acids. The CDR3 sequence is CASSSGPRSYNYGYTF. In DNA, the CDR3 is TGCGCCAGCAGCAGCGGTCCCCGTAGTTATAACTATGGCTACACCTTC.

In its sample, this clonotype was seen many times. The V and J genes are TRBV25-1 and TRBJ1-1; D unclear. The CDR3 consists of 13 residues. CDR1 MGHDK and CDR2 SYGVNS come from the germline V gene. Trimming took 1 base from V and 6 from J, leaving 9 bases between them. The CDR3 region is CASSEFGGSEAFF. CDR3 DNA: TGTGCCAGCAGTGAATTCGGCGGTTCTGAAGCTTTCTTT.

V and J are TRBV4-1 and TRBJ2-5; 13 positions match TRBD2. The CDR3 runs to 18 residues. The V gene end was trimmed by 3 bases and the J gene end by 5 bases; junction bases not matched to a gene: 12. Germline assignment: CDR1 MGHRA and CDR2 YSYEKL. The CDR3, as DNA: TGCGCCAGCAGCCATTCCCTCGGGACTAGCGGGGTCAGCGAGACCCAGTACTTC. As protein: CASSHSLGTSGVSETQYF.

V usage is TRBV7-9 and J usage is TRBJ2-5; 8 bases are shared with TRBD1. CDR1 is SEHNR and CDR2 is FQNEAQ in the germline V gene (reference sequence). The ends lost 5 bases at V and 9 bases at J; junction bases unmatched: 14. This CDR3 region has 15 residues. CDR3 bases: TGTGCCAGCAGCCCCGGACAGGGAGTGGTTGAGGCCCAGTACTTC. It yields the protein CASSPGQGVVEAQYF.

This clonotype occurred many times. The V and J genes are TRBV19 and TRBJ1-2; no reliable D call. There are 11 residues in the CDR3. Germline V gene data show CDR1 as LNHDA and CDR2 as SQIVND (reference sequence). Trimming cost V 6 bases and J 7 bases, with 9 bases left between them. The CDR3 sequence: CASRGSLGYTF. The CDR3 DNA sequence: TGTGCCAGTAGAGGCTCACTTGGCTACACCTTC.

In its sample, this clonotype was seen many times. CDR3 DNA: TGCAGCGCATGGACAGGGTCCTACGAGCAGTACTTC. Protein: CSAWTGSYEQYF. The V call is TRBV29-1, the J call TRBJ2-7, with 8 bases identical to TRBD1. With V trimmed by 7 bases and J by 1 base, 3 bases remained unmatched. CDR3 size: 12 residues. From germline, CDR1 is SQVTM and CDR2 ANQGSEA.

The chain combines TRBV29-1 with TRBJ1-1; the D is unclear. Germline V gene sequence: CDR1 SQVTM, CDR2 ANQGSEA. The CDR3 contains 14 residues. CDR3 in DNA: TGCAGTGTTTGGACGGCCCCTATGAACACTGAAGCTTTCTTT. This translates into CSVWTAPMNTEAFF.

The sample holds many counts of this clonotype. The chain carries TRBV9 and TRBJ1-2; the D is unclear. CDR1 SGDLS and CDR2 YYNGEE come from the germline V gene. The CDR3 consists of 12 residues. Trimming shortened V by 0 bases and J by 7 bases, and 7 bases separated the two germline ends. The CDR3 bases are TGTGCCAGCAGCGTAGGTAGCGGTGGCTACACCTTC. Amino acid sequence: CASSVGSGGYTF.

This clonotype was seen at least ten times. The chain uses TRBV29-1 and TRBJ2-7, with 9 bases matching TRBD1. Per the germline V gene, CDR1 is SQVTM and CDR2 is ANQGSEA. V lost 3 bases to trimming and J lost 6 bases; unmatched junction nucleotides: 9. This CDR3 comprises 14 residues. DNA for the CDR3: TGCAGCGTTGAGTCCGGGACAGGGACGGGCGAGCAGTACTTC. Translation: CSVESGTGTGEQYF.

This clonotype was found a few times. The rearrangement links TRBV7-6 to TRBJ2-7, with 8 bases identical to TRBD2. Germline V gene lookup returns CDR1 SGHVS and CDR2 FNYEAQ. J lost 6 bases, V lost 5 bases, and 12 bases had no gene match. CDR3 length: 15 amino acids. The CDR3 DNA follows: TGTGCCAGCAGCCCCGGACTAGCCCAAGGCGGCGAGCAGTACTTC. Translating gives CASSPGLAQGGEQYF.

This clonotype was picked up a small number of times. This chain uses TRBV5-6 with TRBJ2-7, with D possibly being TRBD1 or TRBD2 (5 bases each). This CDR3 region has 15 residues. Germline loops: CDR1 SGHDT, CDR2 YYEEEE. Trimming cost V 0 bases and J 3 bases, with 13 bases left between them. The CDR3 DNA sequence: TGTGCCAGCAGCTTGGTTTTCGGGGCCAACTACGAGCAGTACTTC. Protein: CASSLVFGANYEQYF.

The chain joins TRBV10-3 to TRBJ2-2, with TRBD1 as a possible D gene (5 bases). V lost 6 bases and J lost 1, with 9 bases in between. The CDR3 covers 14 residues. Germline-derived CDR1 and CDR2 are ENHRY and SYGVKD. CDR3 DNA: TGTGCCATCAGATTCACAGGGAACACCGGGGAGCTGTTTTTT. Encoded protein: CAIRFTGNTGELFF.

This chain connects TRBV5-6 to TRBJ2-7; D is unclear. Germline V gene data show CDR1 as SGHDT and CDR2 as YYEEEE. The CDR3 has 14 amino acids. Trimming pared 4 bases from V and 1 base from J, leaving 12 bases between. CDR3: CASSLKTLSYEQYF. Written as DNA, the CDR3 is TGTGCCAGCAGCCTAAAGACACTTTCCTACGAGCAGTACTTC.

The chain joins TRBV2 to TRBJ2-2; D unresolved. Trimming took off 6 bases at V and 6 bases at J, with 8 bases between the two ends. The V gene's germline CDR1 is SNHLY and CDR2 FYNNEI. The CDR3 length is 12 residues. The DNA for the CDR3 is TGTGCCAGCAGAATTTACCCCGGGGAGCTGTTTTTT. This gives the protein CASRIYPGELFF.

The chain uses TRBV10-3 and TRBJ1-5; 12 nucleotides line up with TRBD1. The germline gives CDR1 ENHRY, CDR2 SYGVKD. The length of the CDR3 is 15 residues. V lost 5 bases, J lost 6 bases, and 5 bases stayed unmatched. The CDR3 region has the DNA TGTGCCATCAGTACCGGGACAGGGGGCCTTCAGCCCCAGCATTTT. This encodes CAISTGTGGLQPQHF.

This rearrangement joins TRBV5-1 to TRBJ1-1, with a possible D match to TRBD1 (5 bases). This CDR3 is 14 amino acids long. Germline-derived CDR1 and CDR2 are SGHRS and YFSETQ. The V end lost 4 bases, the J end lost 6 bases, and 16 bases lay between the germline ends. The CDR3 DNA follows: TGCGCCAGCAGCCCGGGCAGGGAAATGGCTGAAGCTTTCTTT. This encodes CASSPGREMAEAFF.

This clonotype was seen at least ten times. The chain has TRBV11-1 and TRBJ1-1; 10 nucleotides agree with TRBD1. There are 14 residues in the CDR3. Germline V gives CDR1 SGHAT, CDR2 FQDESV (reference sequence). With 4 bases clipped from V and 1 base from J, the junction kept 0 bases outside the gene matches. DNA for the CDR3: TGTGCCAGCAGCTGGGACAGGGGGAACACTGAAGCTTTCTTT. This codes for CASSWDRGNTEAFF.

This clonotype occurred once. One end of the junction varies from germline; a read error may be responsible. The chain couples TRBV19 to TRBJ2-2, with D tentatively TRBD1 or TRBD2 (6 bases each). CDR3 length: 13 amino acids. Per germline, CDR1 LNHDA and CDR2 SQIVND (reference sequence). DNA of the CDR3: TGTGCCAGTAGTCGAGGGGACACCGGGGGGCTGTTTTTT. This sequence encodes CASSRGDTGGLFF.

This chain joins TRBV5-5 and TRBJ2-7; D is perhaps TRBD1 or TRBD2 (6 bases each). The V end lost 0 bases, the J end lost 3 bases, and 13 bases lay between the germline ends. This CDR3 spans 15 amino acids. Germline loops: CDR1 SGHKS, CDR2 YYEKEE (reference sequence). CDR3 in amino acids: CASSLALGGCYEQYF. CDR3 coding DNA: TGTGCCAGCAGCTTGGCCTTAGGGGGGTGCTACGAGCAGTACTTC.

This clonotype was detected only a few times. The CDR3 bases are TGTGCCAGCAGCGCACAGGGGACTATCAATCAGCCCCAGCATTTT. It specifies CASSAQGTINQPQHF. This chain links TRBV11-3 with TRBJ1-5; 7 nucleotides agree with TRBD1. The CDR3 contains 15 residues. V lost 5 bases, J lost 3 bases, and 7 bases stayed unmatched. In germline, CDR1 is SGHNT, CDR2 YENEEA.

This clonotype was counted a few times. The chain links TRBV7-9 to TRBJ1-1; 10 bases map to TRBD1. The CDR3 contains 15 residues. Germline CDR1 is SEHNR and CDR2 is FQNEAQ (reference sequence). The J segment lost 7 bases and the V segment lost 4 bases, leaving 9 bases of the junction unmatched. The CDR3 DNA sequence: TGTGCCAGCAGCTCCCCCCGACAGGGGGCGTTTGAAGCTTTCTTT. Encoded protein: CASSSPRQGAFEAFF.

Of note for this clonotype: One junction end does not reproduce the germline sequence, and a read error may be involved. The chain combines TRBV6-6 with TRBJ1-5, with D unresolved. CDR3 size: 15 residues. The germline gives CDR1 MNHNY, CDR2 SVGAGI (reference sequence). Here the CDR3 reads CANSYSWEGNQPQHF. The CDR3 DNA reads as TGTGCCAACAGTTACTCGTGGGAAGGCAATCAGCCCCAGCATTTT.

This chain joins TRBV5-4 and TRBJ2-1, with 11 bases fitting TRBD1. The V and J ends lost 0 bases and 7 bases, in that order; junction bases with no gene match: 3. The CDR3 has 15 amino acids. The germline CDR1 and CDR2 sequences are SGHNT and YYREEE (reference sequence). CDR3: CASSLVGQGANEQFF. Written as DNA, the CDR3 is TGTGCCAGCAGCTTGGTCGGACAGGGGGCAAATGAGCAGTTCTTC.

Only a few counts were recorded for this clonotype. The V gene is TRBV7-2, the J gene TRBJ2-7; D gene unclear. The V end lost 4 bases, the J end lost 3 bases, and 10 bases lay between the germline ends. This CDR3 has 13 amino acids. Germline lookup yields CDR1 SGHTA and CDR2 FQGNSA. In nucleotides, the CDR3 is TGTGCCAGCAGCTCAAACGCCCTCTACGAGCAGTACTTC. This gives the protein CASSSNALYEQYF.